The 21 T cell receptor beta chains below come from one sample, sequenced in a study of OX40 agonist ivuxolimab in advanced cancers. Assay used: immunoSEQ multiplex PCR; TCRdb lists only in-frame clones, some missing. This table holds more than 35,000 clones, 84% found once. This sample comprised CD4+ or CD8+ T cells sorted from blood, obtained in a trial of the OX40 agonist ivuxolimab. These receptors were obtained from an adult with an advanced solid tumor such as melanoma, head and neck, liver or kidney cancer.

The chain is built from TRBV10-3 and TRBJ1-2, with TRBD1 as a possible D gene (6 bases). Trimming left V 8 bases short and J 1 base short, with 14 bases between. This CDR3 is built from 14 residues. The germline V gene has CDR1 ENHRY and CDR2 SYGVKD. CDR3 protein: CAIFGQTLNYGYTF. CDR3 DNA: TGTGCCATCTTTGGACAGACACTTAACTATGGCTACACCTTC.

The rearrangement links TRBV11-2 to TRBJ2-1; 12 bases are a match to TRBD2. CDR3 size: 17 residues. The V gene end was trimmed by 5 bases and the J gene end by 8 bases; junction bases not matched to a gene: 13. Germline assignment: CDR1 SGHAT and CDR2 FQNNGV. The chain's CDR3 is CASSQTLAGGPSDEQFF. CDR3 DNA: TGTGCCAGCAGCCAAACACTAGCGGGGGGCCCCTCGGATGAGCAGTTCTTC.

The chain couples TRBV4-2 to TRBJ2-1; tentatively, D is TRBD1 or TRBD2 (6 bases each). V was trimmed by 0 bases and J by 6 bases, leaving 15 bases between them. CDR1 is LGHNA, CDR2 YNFKEQ, per germline. The CDR3 is 16 residues long. CDR3 bases: TGTGCCAGCAGCCAAGATCCGGGGGCCAGGGGCAATGAGCAGTTCTTC. It yields the protein CASSQDPGARGNEQFF.

The rearrangement links TRBV7-6 to TRBJ2-3, with 12 bases fitting TRBD2. Germline V lookup: CDR1 SGHVS, CDR2 FNYEAQ. The CDR3 is made up of 18 amino acids. V dropped 1 base and J dropped 5; count of bases not matched to a gene: 10. The CDR3 is CASSLDRAASGREDTQYF. In DNA, the CDR3 is TGTGCCAGCAGCTTAGATCGGGCGGCTAGCGGGAGGGAAGATACGCAGTATTTT.

The chain employs TRBV4-1 and TRBJ2-7, with D tentatively TRBD2 (7 bases). Per the germline V gene, CDR1 is MGHRA and CDR2 is YSYEKL. The CDR3 contains 17 residues. The ends were cut back, 4 bases at V and 0 bases at J, with 19 bases in the middle. The CDR3 is CASSLMAGAYSSYEQYF. The CDR3 DNA sequence: TGCGCCAGCAGCCTCATGGCGGGGGCTTATAGCTCCTACGAGCAGTACTTC.

The chain uses TRBV5-8 and TRBJ1-1; no clear D gene. CDR3 size: 14 residues. The V end lost 2 bases, the J end lost 0 bases, and 8 bases lay between the germline ends. Germline loops: CDR1 SGHTS, CDR2 YDEGEE. As DNA, the CDR3 is TGTGCCAGCAGCTTTGATCTCCTGAACACTGAAGCTTTCTTT. This codes for CASSFDLLNTEAFF. The whole variable domain, filled in from reference TRBV5-8 and TRBJ1-1, reads EAGVTQSPTHLIKTRGQQATLRCSPISGHTSVYWYQQALGLGLQFLLWYDEGEERNRGNFPPRFSGRQFPNYSSELNVNALELEDSALYLCASSFDLLNTEAFFGQGTRLTVV.

CDR3 nucleotides: TGTGCCAGCAGCGAATCCGGGACAGCTAATGAAAAACTGTTTTTT. It codes for CASSESGTANEKLFF. The V and J genes are TRBV5-8 and TRBJ1-4, with TRBD1 matching over 7 bases. CDR3 length: 15 amino acids. V shed 4 bases and J 3 bases; nucleotides not matched to a gene: 6. Looked up from germline, CDR1 is SGHTS and CDR2 is YDEGEE.

This clone came up once. The rearrangement uses TRBV6-1 and TRBJ1-1, with D possibly being TRBD1 (5 bases). The ends were cut back, 7 bases at V and 2 bases at J, with 17 bases in the middle. The germline gives CDR1 MNHNS, CDR2 SASEGT. The CDR3 is 15 amino acids. The CDR3 protein is CASILLQEINTEAFF. The CDR3 DNA follows: TGTGCCAGCATCCTACTACAGGAGATCAACACTGAAGCTTTCTTT.

The chain combines TRBV27 with TRBJ1-1, with TRBD1 identical over 10 bases. Germline V CDR1 and CDR2: MNHEY, SMNVEV (reference sequence). J lost 5 bases, V lost 5 bases, and 14 bases had no gene match. The CDR3 has 17 residues. CDR3 DNA sequence: TGTGCCAGCAGTCCTCTTTCCTTGACAGGGGGCGGAACTGAAGCTTTCTTT. Encoded protein: CASSPLSLTGGGTEAFF.

The gene calls are TRBV5-1 and TRBJ2-1, with 9 nucleotides matching TRBD2. The CDR3 extends over 15 amino acids. V lost 0 bases, J lost 7 bases, and 5 bases stayed unmatched. Germline CDR1 is SGHRS and CDR2 is YFSETQ. The CDR3 reads CASSLASGVVNEQFF. The CDR3, as DNA: TGCGCCAGCAGCTTGGCTAGCGGGGTCGTGAATGAGCAGTTCTTC.

The CDR3 DNA is TGTGCCAGCTCCCGCGCGGATACGCAGTATTTT. Translating it yields CASSRADTQYF. The chain recombines TRBV18 with TRBJ2-3; D is uncertain. Trimming took 6 bases from V and 6 from J, leaving 7 bases between them. The CDR3 has 11 residues. Germline CDR1 and CDR2: KGHSH and LQKENI.

V gene TRBV28 combines with J gene TRBJ2-1; possibly TRBD2 for D (5 bases). Trimming removed 4 bases at V and 3 bases at J, with 19 bases between. From germline, CDR1 is MDHEN and CDR2 SYDVKM. The CDR3 is 17 amino acids. DNA for the CDR3: TGTGCCAGCAGTTCGCCGCTACCGGGCGGGCTCTACAATGAGCAGTTCTTC. Translation gives CASSSPLPGGLYNEQFF.

The chain has TRBV10-1 and TRBJ2-3; weak D call: TRBD2 (6 bases). CDR1 WNHNN and CDR2 SYGVQD come from the germline V gene (reference sequence). The V end lost 4 bases, the J end lost 6 bases, and 11 bases lay between the germline ends. CDR3 length: 13 residues. The DNA for the CDR3 is TGCGCCAGCAGTGGGGGGGTCCGGGATACGCAGTATTTT. Its protein product is CASSGGVRDTQYF.

The rearrangement links TRBV4-1 to TRBJ1-6; D is unclear. This CDR3 has 15 amino acids. Germline V gene data show CDR1 as MGHRA and CDR2 as YSYEKL. Trimming removed 4 bases from V and 2 bases from J, with 9 bases in between. CDR3 protein: CASSPGVPYNSPLHF. In DNA, the CDR3 is TGCGCCAGCAGCCCAGGAGTTCCCTATAATTCACCCCTCCACTTT.

V usage is TRBV2 and J usage is TRBJ2-1, with unresolved D. CDR3 length equals 11 residues. V lost 2 bases and J 10 bases, leaving 6 bases between the germline ends. Germline V CDR1 and CDR2: SNHLY, FYNNEI. This CDR3 is CASSERWEQFF. The DNA of the CDR3 is TGTGCCAGCAGTGAAAGGTGGGAGCAGTTCTTC.

The chain has TRBV28 and TRBJ2-1; D perhaps matches TRBD2 (5 bases). CDR1 is MDHEN and CDR2 is SYDVKM in the germline V gene. V was trimmed by 2 bases and J by 8 bases, leaving 13 bases between them. The CDR3 runs 14 residues. CDR3 in DNA: TGTGCCAGCAGTTTAACGGGAACGTTAGATGAGCAGTTCTTC. This gives the protein CASSLTGTLDEQFF.

CDR3 residues: CASSLGTSGSQWNEQFF. CDR3 DNA sequence: TGTGCCAGCAGCTTAGGAACTAGCGGGAGTCAGTGGAATGAGCAGTTCTTC. J is TRBJ2-1 and V is TRBV7-2, with TRBD2 matching over 11 bases. V dropped 1 base and J dropped 7; count of bases not matched to a gene: 9. This CDR3 is 17 amino acids long. The germline V gene has CDR1 SGHTA and CDR2 FQGNSA.

The chain carries TRBV7-9 and TRBJ2-1; D is ambiguous. Germline loops: CDR1 SEHNR, CDR2 FQNEAQ (reference sequence). The CDR3 runs to 11 residues. The germline V and J ends were trimmed by 5 bases and 10 bases, with 9 bases remaining between them. CDR3 nucleotides: TGTGCCAGCAGCCCCTTGGGAGAGCAGTTCTTC. This codes for CASSPLGEQFF.

The rearrangement uses TRBV10-2 and TRBJ2-1; 9 positions match TRBD1. The CDR3 covers 15 residues. V was pared by 4 bases and J by 8 bases, with 9 bases of the junction left unmatched. Germline CDR1 reads WSHSY; CDR2 reads SAAADI. CDR3 residues: CASSGNRGRNHEQFF. The CDR3 DNA sequence: TGCGCCAGCAGTGGCAACAGGGGGCGGAATCATGAGCAGTTCTTC.

This clone appeared a few times. The chain has TRBV9 and TRBJ1-1; no firm D call. CDR3 size: 13 residues. The germline V gene has CDR1 SGDLS and CDR2 YYNGEE. The germline V and J ends were trimmed by 3 bases and 0 bases, with 6 bases remaining between them. CDR3 residues: CASSEGMNTEAFF. The DNA for the CDR3 is TGTGCCAGCAGCGAGGGCATGAACACTGAAGCTTTCTTT.

This clone was recorded once. The rearrangement uses TRBV10-3 and TRBJ2-1; 9 positions match TRBD2. Trimming cost V 3 bases and J 4 bases; bases outside gene matches: 7. Looked up from germline, CDR1 is ENHRY and CDR2 is SYGVKD. The CDR3 runs to 16 residues. The chain's CDR3 is CAISDFSAGGYNEQFF. The CDR3 region has the DNA TGTGCCATCAGTGATTTCTCAGCGGGGGGTTACAATGAGCAGTTCTTC.